This TCR beta chain is from a study of cytomegalovirus exposure and HLA in healthy donors. About the research overall: From HLA-typed donors, an early data release held about 92 million unique TCRs.

The primer mix had 60 Vbeta and 13 Jbeta primers. Some clones are missing from TCRdb's copy, which holds only in-frame ones; the method was immunoSEQ multiplex PCR. The table includes about 170,000 clones, roughly 82% detected once. Study conclusions and caveats: A previous analysis found most TCR beta V segments productive roughly 90% or roughly 30% of the time.

In regard to this clone: The antigen is not known.

This CDR3 is built from 13 residues. Germline V lookup: CDR1 ENHRY, CDR2 SYGVKD. V gave up 4 bases and J gave up 1 base, with 7 bases separating them. The sample comprised PBMCs. This chain uses TRBV10-3 with TRBJ1-1; a possible D gene is TRBD1 (5 bases). This clonotype was sampled from a girl aged 10 to 17 in good health and CMV-seropositive. The CDR3 reads CAISGQTNTEAFF. The CDR3 DNA reads as TGTGCCATCAGTGGACAGACGAACACTGAAGCTTTCTTT.